This record covers a single TCR beta chain. Its antigen is not yet known. A single base separates this from a much larger clone, so it may be a read error. The sample originates from a study of T cells in Graves' hyperthyroidism and ophthalmopathy (dated by TCRdb to the late 2010s). Describing the broader study: Peripheral blood samples were taken at initial diagnosis, before any treatment was given. Prospective prediction of ophthalmopathy was tested in an independent validation cohort of approximately 19 hyperthyroidism patients and 17 patients who later progressed to ophthalmopathy. The study also compared thyroid tissue and blood T-cell repertoires from five or six Graves' hyperthyroidism patients. The paper reports TCR Vbeta CDR3 sequencing of approximately 140 peripheral blood samples: fewer than 50 ophthalmopathy, 75 to 80 hyperthyroidism and some 17 progressor patients. For training and testing, the 100 or so patients in the discovery cohort were randomly divided in a 7:3 ratio. Once sampling was done, hyperthyroidism patients were given methimazole at a starting dose of 30 mg daily, whereas ophthalmopathy patients were given high-dose intravenous methylprednisolone. A discovery cohort of around 98 patients, about 40 with Graves' ophthalmopathy and 57 with stable Graves' hyperthyroidism, was used to find distinguishing TCR V-J signatures.

Ophthalmopathy patients had moderately to severely active disease, Clinical Activity Score of at least 3, NOSPECS grade of at least 4, and duration under 3 months. Patients with uncontrolled infections, other autoimmune diseases, pregnancy or lactation were excluded. Clinical symptoms, serum thyroxine and TRAb, thyroid ultrasound, and orbital computed tomography formed the basis for the diagnoses. Ficoll-Paque density gradient centrifugation was used to isolate PBMCs from approximately 10 ml of fresh peripheral blood. Total RNA was extracted with Trizol reagent, and quality was checked on an Agilent 2100 Bioanalyzer. Its CDR3 holds 13 amino acids, cysteine through phenylalanine. Only the CDR3 DNA is retained, 39 bases long and in frame from the first base. Reading the germline V gene gives CDR1 SGDLS and CDR2 YYNGEE. Results the study describes overall, beyond this receptor: No statistical method was used to fix the sample size in advance, and group allocation was not hidden from the investigators. In cross-validation, a model built on a 13 V-J signature told ophthalmopathy apart from stable hyperthyroidism with 87.88% sensitivity and 81% to 82% specificity, and in testing the same model reached 80%/75%. Most expanded thyroid clonotypes (frequency above 0.001) were also detected in blood, a finding suggesting that blood repertoires may reflect thyroid immune responses. In validation, progression to ophthalmopathy was predicted by the model with around 71% sensitivity and about 72% specificity, a median of about 6 months before onset.

The TCR beta CDR3 regions were amplified from RNA transcripts. A first-round RT-PCR of the TCR CDR3 used the HTBI primer set with the Qiagen OneStep RT-PCR kit. Libraries were constructed in a second round of multiplex PCR, after which size selection and purification were performed. The libraries were sequenced on an Illumina HiSeq2000 using paired-end 100 bp reads. The authors processed their data as follows. SOAPnuke was used to process the raw data, removing reads that contained adapters or uncalled bases, had a mean Phred below 15, or lacked an exact match to the constant primer or identifier. COPE v1.2.5 was used to merge high-quality paired reads, and clonotypes were defined as unique nucleotide sequences. MiTCR v1.1 was used to align the clonotypes against IMGT TRBV, TRBD and TRBJ reference segments. Only V-J combinations with frequency above 0.0001, covering about 99% of repertoires, were analysed. A TCS score was defined as the ratio of F50 (clonal expansion) to E x V (chaos), with BLOSUM62-based TCRdist applied between CDR3 peptides within each V-J. Welch's t-statistics and random forest reduced roughly 500 V-J features to about 13, which were used in a naive Bayes classifier (R e1071). TCRdb's own reprocessing of the public reads used fastp at Q25 and MiXCR and kept productive beta chains. Rows are unified per CDR3 protein, each entry keeping the most common DNA and genes. The V and J calls shown here were made by TCRdb, not taken from the authors' results. The sample table lists about 400,000 distinct CDR3 sequences, roughly 14% of them with a count of one. The ten largest clones add up to roughly an eighth of the sample.

This TCR derives from a young man with Graves' ophthalmopathy. The sequenced material came from blood. The chain uses TRBV9 and TRBJ2-3; a tentative D call is TRBD1 (5 bases match). In nucleotide form, the sequence is TGTGCCAGCAGCGTAGGGAACACAGGTACGCAGTATTTT. Its translation is CASSVGNTGTQYF.